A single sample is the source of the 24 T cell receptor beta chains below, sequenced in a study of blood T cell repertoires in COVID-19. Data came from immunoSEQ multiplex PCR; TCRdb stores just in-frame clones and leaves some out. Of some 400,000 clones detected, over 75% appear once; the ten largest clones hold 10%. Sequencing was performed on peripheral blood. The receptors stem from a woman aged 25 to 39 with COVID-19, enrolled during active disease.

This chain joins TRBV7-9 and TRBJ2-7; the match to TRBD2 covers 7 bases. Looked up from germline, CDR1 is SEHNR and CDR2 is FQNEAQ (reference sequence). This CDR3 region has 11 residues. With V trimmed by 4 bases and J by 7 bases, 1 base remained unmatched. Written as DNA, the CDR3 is TGTGCCAGCAGCTCCGGGAGGGAGCAGTACTTC. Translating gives CASSSGREQYF.

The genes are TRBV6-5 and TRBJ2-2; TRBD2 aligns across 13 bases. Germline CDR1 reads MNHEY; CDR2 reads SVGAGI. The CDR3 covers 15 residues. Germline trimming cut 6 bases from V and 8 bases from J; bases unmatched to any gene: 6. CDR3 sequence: CASSGLAGVTGELFF. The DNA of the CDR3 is TGTGCCAGCAGCGGACTAGCGGGAGTGACGGGGGAGCTGTTTTTT.

CDR3 in DNA: TGTGCCAGCAGTATACTTTTACTTGCTCCCCAGCATTTT. Amino acids: CASSILLLAPQHF. The genes are TRBV28 and TRBJ1-5; no clear D. Looked up from germline, CDR1 is MDHEN and CDR2 is SYDVKM. CDR3 size: 13 residues. The V and J ends lost 5 bases and 10 bases respectively, with 15 bases between them.

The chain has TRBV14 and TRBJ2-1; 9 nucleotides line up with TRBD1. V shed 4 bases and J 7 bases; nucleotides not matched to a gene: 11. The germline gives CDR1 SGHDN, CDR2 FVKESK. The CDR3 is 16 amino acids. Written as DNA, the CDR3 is TGTGCCAGCAGCCGACTACAGGGGGCCGCGTCGAATGAGCAGTTCTTC. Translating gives CASSRLQGAASNEQFF.

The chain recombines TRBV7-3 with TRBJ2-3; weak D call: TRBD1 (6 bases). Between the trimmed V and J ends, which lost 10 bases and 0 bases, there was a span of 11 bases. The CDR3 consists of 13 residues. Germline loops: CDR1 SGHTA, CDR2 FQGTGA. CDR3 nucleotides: TGTGCCACCTCGGACAGAAGCACAGATACGCAGTATTTT. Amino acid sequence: CATSDRSTDTQYF.

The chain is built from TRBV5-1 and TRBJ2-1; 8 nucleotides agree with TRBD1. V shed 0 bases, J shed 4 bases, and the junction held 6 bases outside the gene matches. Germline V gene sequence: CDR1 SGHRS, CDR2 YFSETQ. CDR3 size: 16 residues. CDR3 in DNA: TGCGCCAGCAGCTTGGATCGGGACAGGTTATACAATGAGCAGTTCTTC. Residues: CASSLDRDRLYNEQFF.

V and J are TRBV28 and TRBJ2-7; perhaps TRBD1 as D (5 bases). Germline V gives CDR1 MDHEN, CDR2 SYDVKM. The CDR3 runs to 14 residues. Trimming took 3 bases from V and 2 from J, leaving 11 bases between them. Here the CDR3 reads CASSFRVYPYEQYF. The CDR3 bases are TGTGCCAGCAGTTTCAGGGTATACCCCTACGAGCAGTACTTC.

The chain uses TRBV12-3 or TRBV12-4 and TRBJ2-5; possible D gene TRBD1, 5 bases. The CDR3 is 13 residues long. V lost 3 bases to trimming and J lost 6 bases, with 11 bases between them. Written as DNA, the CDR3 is TGTGCCAGCAGTTTGGGGCTGACGCAGACCCAGTACTTC. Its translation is CASSLGLTQTQYF.

CDR3 loop: CASSLGLGYTF. CDR3 DNA sequence: TGTGCCAGCAGCTTAGGTCTCGGCTACACCTTC. The rearrangement joins TRBV7-9 to TRBJ1-2; D unclear. V lost 1 base to trimming and J lost 8 bases, with 5 bases between them. This CDR3 spans 11 amino acids. Germline lookup yields CDR1 SEHNR and CDR2 FQNEAQ (reference sequence).

This CDR3 reads CATSDLPLAGGTYNEQFF. CDR3 nucleotides: TGTGCCACCAGTGATTTGCCCCTAGCGGGAGGAACCTACAATGAGCAGTTCTTC. This sequence joins TRBV24-1 and TRBJ2-1; 11 positions agree with TRBD2. The germline gives CDR1 KGHDR, CDR2 SFDVKD. V lost 0 bases and J lost 2; bases outside the gene matches: 5. The CDR3 totals 18 residues.

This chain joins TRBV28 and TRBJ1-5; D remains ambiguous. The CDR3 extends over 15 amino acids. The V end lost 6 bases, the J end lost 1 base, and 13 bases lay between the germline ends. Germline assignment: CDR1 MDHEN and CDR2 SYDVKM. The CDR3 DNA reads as TGTGCCAGCAGAAAAGACACGTCCAGCAATCAGCCCCAGCATTTT. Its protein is CASRKDTSSNQPQHF.

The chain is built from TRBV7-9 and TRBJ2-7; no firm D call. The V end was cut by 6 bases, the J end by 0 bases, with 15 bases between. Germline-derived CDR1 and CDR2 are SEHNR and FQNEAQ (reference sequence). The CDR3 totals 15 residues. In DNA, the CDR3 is TGTGCCAGCAGTTTTGCGAACGGTTACTCCTACGAGCAGTACTTC. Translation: CASSFANGYSYEQYF.

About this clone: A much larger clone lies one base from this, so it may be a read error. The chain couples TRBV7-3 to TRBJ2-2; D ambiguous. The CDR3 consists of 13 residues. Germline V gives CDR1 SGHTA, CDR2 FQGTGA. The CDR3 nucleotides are TGTGCCAGCGGCTTGGTAGAGACCGGGGAGCTGTTTTTT. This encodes CASGLVETGELFF. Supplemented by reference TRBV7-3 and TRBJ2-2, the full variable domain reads GAGVSQTPSNKVTEKGKYVELRCDPISGHTALYWYRQSLGQGPEFLIYFQGTGAADDSGLPNDRFFAVRPEGSVSTLKIQRTERGDSAVYLCASGLVETGELFFGEGSRLTVL.

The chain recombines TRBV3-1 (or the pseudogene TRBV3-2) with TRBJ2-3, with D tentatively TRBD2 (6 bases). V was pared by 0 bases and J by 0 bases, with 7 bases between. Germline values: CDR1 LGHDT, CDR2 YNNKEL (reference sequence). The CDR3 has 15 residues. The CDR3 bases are TGTGCCAGCAGCCAAGACGGGACTAGCACAGATACGCAGTATTTT. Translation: CASSQDGTSTDTQYF.

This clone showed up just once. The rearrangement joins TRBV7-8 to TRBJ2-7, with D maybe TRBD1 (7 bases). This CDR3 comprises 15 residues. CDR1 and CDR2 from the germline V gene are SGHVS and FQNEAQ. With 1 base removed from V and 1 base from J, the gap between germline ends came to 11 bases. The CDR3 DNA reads TGTGCCAGCAGCTTAGGGAGGGGACAGTCCTACGAGCAGTACTTC. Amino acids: CASSLGRGQSYEQYF. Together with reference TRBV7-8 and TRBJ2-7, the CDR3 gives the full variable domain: GAGVSQSPRYKVAKRGQDVALRCDPISGHVSLFWYQQALGQGPEFLTYFQNEAQLDKSGLPSDRFFAERPEGSVSTLKIQRTQQEDSAVYLCASSLGRGQSYEQYFGPGTRLTVT.

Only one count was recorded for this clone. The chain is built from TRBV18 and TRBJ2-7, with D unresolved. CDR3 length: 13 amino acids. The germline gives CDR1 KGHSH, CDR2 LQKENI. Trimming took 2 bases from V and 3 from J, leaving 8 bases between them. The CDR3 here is CASSPLDIYEQYF. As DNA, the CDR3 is TGTGCCAGCTCACCATTAGACATCTACGAGCAGTACTTC.

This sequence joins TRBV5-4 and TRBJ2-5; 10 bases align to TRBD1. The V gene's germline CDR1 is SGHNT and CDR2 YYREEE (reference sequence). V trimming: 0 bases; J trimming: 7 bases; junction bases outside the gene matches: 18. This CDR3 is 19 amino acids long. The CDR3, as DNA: TGTGCCAGCAGCTTGGCCCCCATGTCGGACAGGGGGTATTGGGGGACCCAGTACTTC. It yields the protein CASSLAPMSDRGYWGTQYF.

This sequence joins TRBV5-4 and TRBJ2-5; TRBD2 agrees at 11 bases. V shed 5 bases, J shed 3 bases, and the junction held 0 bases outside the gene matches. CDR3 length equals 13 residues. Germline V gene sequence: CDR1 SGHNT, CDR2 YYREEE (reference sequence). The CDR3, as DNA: TGTGCCAGCAGACTAGCGGGAGAAGAGACCCAGTACTTC. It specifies CASRLAGEETQYF. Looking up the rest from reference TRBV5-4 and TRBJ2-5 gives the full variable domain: ETGVTQSPTHLIKTRGQQVTLRCSSQSGHNTVSWYQQALGQGPQFIFQYYREEENGRGNFPPRFSGLQFPNYSSELNVNALELDDSALYLCASRLAGEETQYFGPGTRLLVL.

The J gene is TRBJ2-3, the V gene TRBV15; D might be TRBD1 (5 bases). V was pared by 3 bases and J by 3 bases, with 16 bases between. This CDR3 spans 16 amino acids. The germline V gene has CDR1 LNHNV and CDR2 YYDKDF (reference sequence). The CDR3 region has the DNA TGTGCCACCAGCAGGGTCAACAGGTTAGGGACAGATACGCAGTATTTT. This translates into CATSRVNRLGTDTQYF.

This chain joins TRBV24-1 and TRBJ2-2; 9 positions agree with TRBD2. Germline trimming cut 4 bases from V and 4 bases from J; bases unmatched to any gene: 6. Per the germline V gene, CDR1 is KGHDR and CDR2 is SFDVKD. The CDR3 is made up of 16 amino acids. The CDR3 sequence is CATSEAGGPGTGELFF. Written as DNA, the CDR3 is TGTGCCACCAGTGAGGCGGGAGGGCCGGGCACCGGGGAGCTGTTTTTT.

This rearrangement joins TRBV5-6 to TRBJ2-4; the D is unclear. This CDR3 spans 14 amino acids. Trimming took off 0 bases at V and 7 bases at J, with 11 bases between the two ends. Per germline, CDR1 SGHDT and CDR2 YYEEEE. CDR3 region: CASSLGLPPNIQYF. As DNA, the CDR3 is TGTGCCAGCAGCTTGGGACTCCCCCCCAACATTCAGTACTTC.

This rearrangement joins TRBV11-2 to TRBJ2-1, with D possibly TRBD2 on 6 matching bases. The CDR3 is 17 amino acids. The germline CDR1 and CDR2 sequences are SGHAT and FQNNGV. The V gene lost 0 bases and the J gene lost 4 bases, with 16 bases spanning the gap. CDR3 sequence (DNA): TGTGCCAGCAGCTTAGATCGAGCTAGCGCGTCGTACAATGAGCAGTTCTTC. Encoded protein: CASSLDRASASYNEQFF.

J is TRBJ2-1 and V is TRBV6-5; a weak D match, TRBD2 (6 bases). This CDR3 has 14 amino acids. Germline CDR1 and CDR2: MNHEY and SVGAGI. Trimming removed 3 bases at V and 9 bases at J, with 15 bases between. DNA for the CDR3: TGTGCCAGCAGTTATGAAGGCGGGAAGAGTGAGCAGTTCTTC. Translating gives CASSYEGGKSEQFF.

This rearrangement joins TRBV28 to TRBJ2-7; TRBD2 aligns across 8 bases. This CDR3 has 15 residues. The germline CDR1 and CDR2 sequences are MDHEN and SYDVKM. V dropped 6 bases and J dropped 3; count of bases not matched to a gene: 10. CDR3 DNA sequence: TGTGCCAGCAGAATTAACCTGGCGGGGGGCTACGAGCAGTACTTC. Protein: CASRINLAGGYEQYF.